The TCR beta chain under discussion was sequenced for a study of cytomegalovirus exposure and HLA in healthy donors. PCR involved 60 Vbeta and 13 Jbeta primers. Here immunoSEQ multiplex PCR was the method, and the copy in TCRdb shows in-frame clones only, minus some. The profile shows fewer than 65,000 clones, 73% of them singletons. The germline V and J ends were trimmed by 6 bases and 6 bases, with 14 bases remaining between them. Germline V lookup: CDR1 MNHEY, CDR2 SVGAGI. The CDR3 length is 13 residues. Sequences were obtained from PBMCs. The sequence derives from a man in his fifties or sixties in good health and CMV-seronegative. The V and J genes are TRBV6-5 and TRBJ1-1; D is perhaps TRBD1 (6 bases). CDR3: CASRPGGASEAFF. DNA of the CDR3: TGTGCCAGCAGGCCCGGGGGGGCTTCTGAAGCTTTCTTT.